This T cell receptor (beta chain) was identified in a study of STAT3 mutations in large granular lymphocyte leukemia. Whole-study context: Immunosuppressive therapy was given to more than half of T-LGLL patients. Study-level results: Some patients had persisting codominant clonotypes that could mask small clones. Every T-LGLL patient had at least one immunodominant TCRbeta clonotype. In several patients, dominant TCR clone burden exceeded STAT3 mutant burden.

With 0 bases removed from V and 4 bases from J, the gap between germline ends came to 14 bases. CDR1 is SGHRS and CDR2 is YFSETQ in the germline V gene. The CDR3 extends over 15 amino acids. Some 41,000 productive templates were obtained per sample on average. Clones were read by immunoSEQ multiplex PCR, and TCRdb kept only the in-frame ones, dropping some. In the table there are 1,000 to 1,500 clones, around 2.3% of which are singletons. This clone is classed as hyperexpanded (1% or more). Antigen specificity is unknown. This TCR came from a human donor with T large granular lymphocyte leukemia. Some clones in this sample may be carry-over from other donors' samples. V and J are TRBV5-1 and TRBJ2-7, with a tentative D call TRBD2 (6 bases). Sequencing used PBMCs. The chain's CDR3 is CASSLGWDFGYEQYF. The CDR3 DNA sequence: TGCGCCAGCAGCTTGGGGTGGGACTTCGGGTACGAGCAGTACTTC.